The T cell receptor (beta chain) described here comes from a study of circulating and synovial CD4+ cells in juvenile arthritis. Study-wide points: CPL and bulk CD4 samples differed at least tenfold in T cell genomes.

With regard to this clone: Its antigen is as yet unknown.

Data came from immunoSEQ multiplex PCR; TCRdb stores just in-frame clones and leaves some out. This table has approximately 36,000 clones, around 96% appearing once. Germline CDR1 is SQVTM and CDR2 is ANQGSEA. CDR3 length: 13 residues. Trimming shortened V by 7 bases and J by 10 bases, and 22 bases separated the two germline ends. The sequencing sample was made of CD4+ T cells from blood. This chain connects TRBV29-1 to TRBJ1-1, with D maybe TRBD1 (5 bases). The sequence came from a human donor with juvenile idiopathic arthritis. CDR3: CSGFTTGERVAFF. Written as DNA, the CDR3 is TGCAGCGGTTTTACAACAGGCGAAAGGGTAGCTTTCTTT.